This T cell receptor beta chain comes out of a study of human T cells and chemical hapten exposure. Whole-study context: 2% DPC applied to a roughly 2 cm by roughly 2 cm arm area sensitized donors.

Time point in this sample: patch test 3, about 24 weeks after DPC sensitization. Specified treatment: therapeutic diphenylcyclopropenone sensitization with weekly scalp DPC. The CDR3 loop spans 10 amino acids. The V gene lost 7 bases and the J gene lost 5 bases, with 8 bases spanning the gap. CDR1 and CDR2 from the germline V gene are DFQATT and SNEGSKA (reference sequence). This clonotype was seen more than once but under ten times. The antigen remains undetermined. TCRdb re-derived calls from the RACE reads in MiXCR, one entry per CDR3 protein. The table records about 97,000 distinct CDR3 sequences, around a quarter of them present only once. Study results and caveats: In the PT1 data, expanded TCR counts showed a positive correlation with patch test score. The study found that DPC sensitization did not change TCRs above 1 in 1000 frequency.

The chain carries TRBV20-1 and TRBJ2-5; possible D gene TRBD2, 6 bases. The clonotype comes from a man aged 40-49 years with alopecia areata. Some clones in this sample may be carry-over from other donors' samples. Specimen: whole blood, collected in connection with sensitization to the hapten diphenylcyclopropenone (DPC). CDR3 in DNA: TGCAGTGTCCGGGGGGAGACCCAGTACTTC. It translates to CSVRGETQYF.